What follows are 28 T cell receptor beta chains derived from one specimen sequenced in a study of shared clonotypes between healthy human individuals. The protocol was immunoSEQ multiplex PCR, while the TCRdb copy is restricted to in-frame clones and leaves out a portion. The repertoire holds more than 550,000 clones, with around 77% as singletons. The sample comprised memory CD4+ T cells sorted from blood. Sample subset: CD45RA-negative fraction. These receptors were collected from a woman aged 25 to 39 in good health.

The V gene is TRBV28, the J gene TRBJ2-7; perhaps TRBD2 as D (6 bases). Trimming took off 2 bases at V and 2 bases at J, with 10 bases between the two ends. The CDR3 is made up of 14 amino acids. The germline V gene has CDR1 MDHEN and CDR2 SYDVKM. DNA of the CDR3: TGTGCCAGCAGTTTAGCGGGACCTACCTACGAGCAGTACTTC. Its protein product is CASSLAGPTYEQYF.

This sequence joins TRBV18 and TRBJ2-5; D uncertain. TRBJ2-7 explains the end of the DNA better; the J call may be wrong. This CDR3 has 15 amino acids. Per the germline V gene, CDR1 is KGHSH and CDR2 is LQKENI. The CDR3 region is CASSPRARLIAEQYF. DNA for the CDR3: TGTGCCAGCTCACCCCGCGCTAGACTTATTGCCGAGCAGTACTTC.

The chain joins TRBV2 to TRBJ1-2; D gene uncertain. This CDR3 has 12 residues. The ends were cut back, 11 bases at V and 5 bases at J, with 15 bases in the middle. Germline V gene lookup returns CDR1 SNHLY and CDR2 FYNNEI. CDR3 bases: TGTGCCCAGCGCTCGGAGGGTTATGGCTACACCTTC. Amino acids: CAQRSEGYGYTF.

The chain carries TRBV6-5 and TRBJ2-3; 7 bases agree with TRBD2. The V and J ends lost 5 bases and 0 bases, in that order; junction bases with no gene match: 5. This CDR3 region has 15 residues. Germline CDR1 is MNHEY and CDR2 is SVGAGI. In DNA form, the CDR3 reads TGTGCCAGCAGTCGGAGCGGGGCTAGCACAGATACGCAGTATTTT. Translated, it gives CASSRSGASTDTQYF.

This rearrangement joins TRBV19 to TRBJ2-1, with D possibly matching TRBD2 (5 bases). The CDR3 has 17 amino acids. The germline V gene encodes CDR1 LNHDA and CDR2 SQIVND (reference sequence). Deletions cut 1 base from V and 0 bases from J, with 13 bases between. The CDR3 region is CASSIGSEIGSYNEQFF. DNA for the CDR3: TGTGCCAGTAGTATAGGTAGCGAAATTGGCTCCTACAATGAGCAGTTCTTC.

The sample holds many counts of this clone. The chain recombines TRBV5-1 with TRBJ1-5; 8 bases are a match to TRBD1. J gave up 7 bases and V 2 bases, and 8 bases lay outside the gene matches. Germline V gene data show CDR1 as SGHRS and CDR2 as YFSETQ. The CDR3 totals 15 residues. CDR3 nucleotides: TGCGCCAGCAGCTTATCGGGACAGGCACGGCAGCCCCAGCATTTT. It encodes CASSLSGQARQPQHF.

This clone appeared a few times. The V call is TRBV6-1, the J call TRBJ1-3, with 8 bases fitting TRBD1. V shed 7 bases, J shed 2 bases, and the junction held 4 bases outside the gene matches. The CDR3 consists of 14 residues. The germline gives CDR1 MNHNS, CDR2 SASEGT. CDR3 loop: CASIPGGPGNTIYF. In DNA, the CDR3 is TGTGCCAGCATCCCAGGGGGCCCTGGAAACACCATATATTTT.

This clone has a handful of counts. The rearrangement joins TRBV28 to TRBJ1-5; maybe TRBD1 (5 bases). Germline V CDR1 and CDR2: MDHEN, SYDVKM. The CDR3 spans 14 residues. Trimming stripped 6 bases from V and 6 bases from J, with 15 bases between. CDR3 sequence: CASSPSMGGQPQHF. CDR3 sequence (DNA): TGTGCCAGCAGCCCCTCTATGGGGGGTCAGCCCCAGCATTTT.

This clone has ten or more counts. The chain recombines TRBV18 with TRBJ2-7; the match to TRBD1 covers 8 bases. V gave up 1 base and J gave up 0 bases; unmatched junction bases: 11. Germline assignment: CDR1 KGHSH and CDR2 LQKENI. The CDR3 runs to 18 residues. The CDR3 loop is CASSPLAGGSASSYEQYF. The DNA of the CDR3 is TGTGCCAGCTCACCACTCGCAGGGGGCAGCGCTAGCTCCTACGAGCAGTACTTC.

The chain recombines TRBV5-1 with TRBJ2-7; D is ambiguous. Trimming removed 5 bases from V and 4 bases from J, with 16 bases in between. Germline-derived CDR1 and CDR2 are SGHRS and YFSETQ. This CDR3 is 14 amino acids long. The CDR3 reads CASRSYASGYEQYF. The CDR3 nucleotides are TGCGCCAGCAGATCCTATGCATCCGGGTACGAGCAGTACTTC.

This clone has a handful of counts. Written as DNA, the CDR3 is TGTGCCAGCAGTTACTCGAGAGGGAAGGATTCACCCCTCCACTTT. Its protein is CASSYSRGKDSPLHF. The chain recombines TRBV6-5 with TRBJ1-6; D unclear. Germline V gene sequence: CDR1 MNHEY, CDR2 SVGAGI. V shed 0 bases and J shed 8 bases, with 11 bases lying between them. This CDR3 is 15 amino acids long.

V and J are TRBV5-1 and TRBJ2-1; no firm D call. CDR1 is SGHRS and CDR2 is YFSETQ in the germline V gene. Between the trimmed V and J ends, which lost 2 bases and 4 bases, there was a span of 4 bases. There are 12 residues in the CDR3. The CDR3 region has the DNA TGCGCCAGCAGCTTAAATTACAATGAGCAGTTCTTC. Amino acids: CASSLNYNEQFF.

The rearrangement uses TRBV27 and TRBJ1-1; a possible D gene is TRBD1 (5 bases). Trimming left V 5 bases short and J 9 bases short, with 19 bases between. The V gene's germline CDR1 is MNHEY and CDR2 SMNVEV (reference sequence). The CDR3 spans 14 residues. CDR3 coding DNA: TGTGCCAGCAGTCCCTGGACTGGACATCTGAAAGCTTTCTTT. It yields the protein CASSPWTGHLKAFF.

The chain is built from TRBV19 and TRBJ2-7; D is undetermined. The CDR3 extends over 15 amino acids. The germline V gene encodes CDR1 LNHDA and CDR2 SQIVND (reference sequence). Trimming cost V 6 bases and J 0 bases, with 15 bases left between them. The CDR3 here is CASRSPSADSYEQYF. As DNA, the CDR3 is TGTGCCAGTAGATCCCCCTCAGCCGACTCCTACGAGCAGTACTTC.

The chain links TRBV28 to TRBJ1-2; no firm D call. CDR3 length equals 13 residues. V dropped 2 bases and J dropped 8 bases, with 12 bases sitting between them. CDR1 and CDR2 (germline): MDHEN, SYDVKM. The CDR3 protein is CASSLRSTKGYTF. The DNA for the CDR3 is TGTGCCAGCAGTTTACGAAGTACGAAGGGCTACACCTTC.

This chain joins TRBV2 and TRBJ2-6; TRBD1 matches at 7 bases. J was trimmed by 0 bases and V by 8 bases; bases with no gene match: 10. This CDR3 comprises 17 residues. Looked up from germline, CDR1 is SNHLY and CDR2 is FYNNEI. CDR3 sequence (DNA): TGTGCCAGCCCGGACAGGTGCTTAGGCTCTGGGGCCAACGTCCTGACTTTC. Translation: CASPDRCLGSGANVLTF.

A few counts support this clone. The genes are TRBV6-1 and TRBJ1-1; maybe TRBD1 (6 bases). Trimming took off 3 bases at V and 3 bases at J, with 8 bases between the two ends. This CDR3 has 13 amino acids. In germline, CDR1 is MNHNS, CDR2 SASEGT. CDR3 residues: CASSEGAHTEAFF. The DNA of the CDR3 is TGTGCCAGCAGTGAGGGGGCGCACACTGAAGCTTTCTTT.

The chain has TRBV28 and TRBJ2-3; the D is unclear. In germline, CDR1 is MDHEN, CDR2 SYDVKM. The ends were cut back, 8 bases at V and 2 bases at J, with 5 bases in the middle. The CDR3 is 11 residues long. Here the CDR3 DNA reads TGTGCCAGCGGGTACACAGATACGCAGTATTTT. This codes for CASGYTDTQYF. Supplemented by reference TRBV28 and TRBJ2-3, the full variable domain reads DVKVTQSSRYLVKRTGEKVFLECVQDMDHENMFWYRQDPGLGLRLIYFSYDVKMKEKGDIPEGYSVSREKKERFSLILESASTNQTSMYLCASGYTDTQYFGPGTRLTVL.

The chain carries TRBV19 and TRBJ2-6; a possible D gene is TRBD1 (6 bases). Germline V gene sequence: CDR1 LNHDA, CDR2 SQIVND (reference sequence). V shed 4 bases and J shed 1 base, with 11 bases lying between them. The CDR3 consists of 16 residues. CDR3 coding DNA: TGTGCCAGTAGTACCTCAACAGGGTCTGGGGCCAACGTCCTGACTTTC. Its translation: CASSTSTGSGANVLTF.

This chain links TRBV18 with TRBJ2-7; D call uncertain. V gave up 3 bases and J gave up 4 bases, with 4 bases separating them. The CDR3 has 11 amino acids. From germline, CDR1 is KGHSH and CDR2 LQKENI. CDR3 sequence (DNA): TGTGCCAGCTCACCTAATTACGAGCAGTACTTC. It encodes CASSPNYEQYF.

V is TRBV29-1 and J is TRBJ2-7, with TRBD2 as a possible D gene (5 bases). The V and J ends lost 7 bases and 7 bases respectively, with 35 bases between them. The CDR3 is 18 residues long. The germline gives CDR1 SQVTM, CDR2 ANQGSEA. The CDR3 reads CSALPGFGERGIRGEQYF. The CDR3 nucleotides are TGCAGCGCGCTTCCGGGGTTCGGTGAGAGAGGGATTCGTGGGGAGCAGTACTTC.

The V gene is TRBV5-1, the J gene TRBJ2-1; 9 nucleotides match TRBD2. J was trimmed by 4 bases and V by 0 bases; bases with no gene match: 5. This CDR3 is 16 amino acids long. Looked up from germline, CDR1 is SGHRS and CDR2 is YFSETQ. CDR3 coding DNA: TGCGCCAGCAGCTTGGGCGGGAGGGGCCCTTACAATGAGCAGTTCTTC. Protein sequence: CASSLGGRGPYNEQFF.

This clone was counted many times. The chain couples TRBV14 to TRBJ2-7; 8 bases line up with TRBD2. From germline, CDR1 is SGHDN and CDR2 FVKESK. The CDR3 is 14 amino acids. V lost 4 bases, J lost 0 bases, and 2 bases stayed unmatched. In DNA, the CDR3 is TGTGCCAGCAGCCGCGGGGGGAACTCCTACGAGCAGTACTTC. This encodes CASSRGGNSYEQYF.

V is TRBV27 and J is TRBJ2-3; D tentatively fits TRBD1 or TRBD2 (6 bases each). The CDR3 sequence is 17 residues long. The ends were cut back, 6 bases at V and 0 bases at J, with 19 bases in the middle. The germline CDR1 and CDR2 sequences are MNHEY and SMNVEV (reference sequence). CDR3 nucleotide sequence: TGTGCCAGCAGGGGCCGGGGGCGAGGGGCGAGCACAGATACGCAGTATTTT. Encoded protein: CASRGRGRGASTDTQYF.

This clone occurred once. The rearrangement joins TRBV27 to TRBJ1-5, with D perhaps matching TRBD1 (5 bases). Trimming left V 7 bases short and J 4 bases short, with 11 bases between. Looked up from germline, CDR1 is MNHEY and CDR2 is SMNVEV (reference sequence). This CDR3 has 13 residues. CDR3 region: CASTSGRNQPQHF. CDR3 bases: TGTGCCAGCACCTCAGGGAGAAATCAGCCCCAGCATTTT.

The chain couples TRBV11-1 to TRBJ2-1; D perhaps matches TRBD1 (5 bases). Germline lookup yields CDR1 SGHAT and CDR2 FQDESV (reference sequence). The V and J ends lost 5 bases and 9 bases respectively, with 11 bases between them. CDR3 size: 12 residues. CDR3 loop: CASSAQGIEQFF. In DNA form, the CDR3 reads TGTGCCAGCAGCGCGCAGGGCATTGAGCAGTTCTTC. The full variable domain, with the rest looked up from reference TRBV11-1 and TRBJ2-1, is EAEVAQSPRYKITEKSQAVAFWCDPISGHATLYWYRQILGQGPELLVQFQDESVVDDSQLPKDRFSAERLKGVDSTLKIQPAELGDSAMYLCASSAQGIEQFFGPGTRLTVL.

A few counts support this clone. V is TRBV30 and J is TRBJ2-2, with D tentatively TRBD2 (5 bases). The germline V gene encodes CDR1 GTSNPN and CDR2 SVGIG (reference sequence). This CDR3 contains 14 residues. Trimming stripped 4 bases from V and 1 base from J, with 10 bases between. The CDR3, as DNA: TGTGCCTGGATAAGCCGGGAGAACACCGGGGAGCTGTTTTTT. Its translation is CAWISRENTGELFF.

The chain has TRBV10-3 and TRBJ1-5; D is possibly TRBD1 (6 bases). CDR1 and CDR2 (germline): ENHRY, SYGVKD. The CDR3 has 16 amino acids. Trimming left V 6 bases short and J 0 bases short, with 15 bases between. CDR3 nucleotide sequence: TGTGCCATCAGCCAAAAGGGGGAATATAGCAATCAGCCCCAGCATTTT. The encoded protein is CAISQKGEYSNQPQHF.